Listed below are T cell receptor beta chains from one sample, sequenced in a study of T cell repertoires in cytomegalovirus infection. Via MiXCR, TCRdb re-called the reads, giving one row per CDR3 protein. The profile shows about 100,000 distinct CDR3 sequences, approximately 32% of them singletons. For these receptors, no antigen is known. The sample was CD8+ T cells from cultured PBMCs, taken from culture after CMV antigen stimulation. These receptors were obtained from a human donor in good health (CMV status not recorded). Some clones in this sample may be carry-over from other donors' samples. CDR3s include the opening cysteine and the closing phenylalanine or tryptophan. A D gene is named only where the DNA matches it firmly. Size tells how often a clone was seen (once, few, many) or the class of an expanded clone, and some rows leave it out.

clone_size j_call d_call v_call cdr3_aa cdr3_nt
once TRBJ2-7 TRBD1 TRBV27 CASRGEGTGDYEQYF TGTGCCAGCAGGGGGGAGGGGACAGGGGACTACGAGCAGTACTTC
NA TRBJ2-3 NA TRBV13 CASSSTPPADTQYF TGTGCCAGCAGCTCCACCCCCCCCGCAGATACGCAGTATTTT
NA TRBJ2-7 NA TRBV28 CASSGDLRGEQYF TGTGCCAGCAGTGGGGATCTGAGGGGTGAGCAGTACTTC
NA TRBJ2-3 TRBD2 TRBV20-1 CSATLAGATRDTQYF TGCAGTGCTACTCTAGCGGGGGCCACCCGCGATACGCAGTATTTT
NA TRBJ2-3 NA TRBV6-6 CASSTLGTDTQYF TGTGCCAGCAGTACCCTTGGCACAGATACGCAGTATTTT
many TRBJ1-4 NA TRBV4-2 CASSQIGEKLFF TGTGCCAGCAGCCAGATAGGGGAAAAACTGTTTTTT
NA TRBJ1-5 NA TRBV2 CASSERTPGQPQHF TGTGCCAGCAGTGAGCGGACACCAGGGCAGCCCCAGCATTTT
NA TRBJ2-1 NA TRBV9 CASSASGPSYNEQFF TGTGCCAGCAGCGCTAGTGGACCCTCCTACAATGAGCAGTTCTTC
NA TRBJ2-2 TRBD1 TRBV6-4 CASSAQSVTGAGELFF TGTGCCAGCAGCGCCCAGAGTGTTACAGGGGCCGGGGAGCTGTTTTTT
NA TRBJ1-1 TRBD1 TRBV19 CATSGGPFTEAFF TGTGCCACTTCAGGGGGCCCATTCACTGAAGCTTTCTTT
many TRBJ2-3 NA TRBV7-2 CASTLTNTQYF TGTGCCAGCACCTTGACTAATACGCAGTATTTT
NA TRBJ2-1 TRBD1 TRBV18 CASSPTGTGVNEQFF TGTGCCAGCTCACCAACCGGGACAGGGGTCAATGAGCAGTTCTTC
few TRBJ2-4 TRBD1 TRBV11-2 CASSSWDSGDIQYF TGTGCCAGCAGCTCCTGGGACAGTGGCGACATTCAGTACTTC
NA TRBJ2-7 NA TRBV7-9 CASSLGQFEQYF TGTGCCAGCAGCTTAGGGCAGTTCGAGCAGTACTTC
few TRBJ1-5 TRBD1 TRBV4-2 CASSQAGGDQPQHF TGTGCCAGCAGCCAAGCAGGGGGGGATCAGCCCCAGCATTTT
many TRBJ2-7 TRBD2 TRBV19 CASSFASGTYEQYF TGTGCCAGTAGTTTCGCTAGCGGGACGTACGAGCAGTACTTC
few TRBJ2-7 NA TRBV11-2 CASSLVNDRPYEQYF TGTGCCAGCAGCTTAGTTAATGACAGACCCTACGAGCAGTACTTC
NA TRBJ2-1 TRBD1 TRBV12-3/TRBV12-4 CASSFLQGALNEQFF TGTGCCAGCAGTTTTTTACAGGGGGCGTTGAATGAGCAGTTCTTC
few TRBJ2-7 NA TRBV12-3/TRBV12-4 CASRPPGHYEQYF TGTGCCAGCAGACCCCCGGGTCACTACGAGCAGTACTTC
NA TRBJ2-2 NA TRBV7-9 CASSRQEYTGELFF TGTGCCAGCAGCAGACAGGAGTACACCGGGGAGCTGTTTTTT
NA TRBJ2-7 NA TRBV27 CASSFGKVGYEQYF TGTGCCAGCAGTTTCGGCAAGGTGGGGTACGAGCAGTACTTC
NA TRBJ1-5 TRBD1 TRBV7-9 CASSLLGGQTNSNQPQHF TGTGCCAGCAGCTTATTAGGGGGACAGACTAATAGCAATCAGCCCCAGCATTTT
few TRBJ2-1 NA TRBV19 CASSTGDREQFF TGTGCCAGTAGTACCGGAGACAGGGAGCAGTTCTTC
NA TRBJ2-2 TRBD1 TRBV9 CASSTPGQGTGELFF TGTGCCAGCAGCACCCCGGGACAGGGGACCGGGGAGCTGTTTTTT
NA TRBJ2-3 NA TRBV7-6 CASSPSGSGTQYF TGTGCCAGCAGCCCATCGGGGTCGGGTACGCAGTATTTT
NA TRBJ2-1 NA TRBV4-1 CASSQDPPTSYNEQFF TGCGCCAGCAGCCAAGATCCTCCTACTTCATACAATGAGCAGTTCTTC
few TRBJ1-5 NA TRBV13 CASSLRQGSQPQHF TGTGCCAGCAGCTTAAGGCAGGGGAGTCAGCCCCAGCATTTT
NA TRBJ1-1 TRBD1 TRBV10-3 CAISEGGQGATEAFF TGTGCCATCAGTGAGGGGGGGCAGGGGGCCACTGAAGCTTTCTTT
NA TRBJ1-4 TRBD1 TRBV27 CASSLLPGQGSSNEKLFF TGTGCCAGCAGTTTACTACCGGGACAGGGGTCGTCTAATGAAAAACTGTTTTTT
NA TRBJ1-3 NA TRBV7-4 CASSLQNSGNTIYF TGTGCCAGCAGCTTACAAAACTCTGGAAACACCATATATTTT
few TRBJ2-3 NA TRBV11-2 CASSLRQDYSTDTQYF TGTGCCAGCAGCTTAAGACAGGATTATAGCACAGATACGCAGTATTTT
NA TRBJ2-1 TRBD2 TRBV10-3 CAISELAGANEQFF TGTGCCATCAGTGAACTAGCGGGGGCCAATGAGCAGTTCTTC
NA TRBJ1-5 NA TRBV13 CASSQGQSGSNQPQHF TGTGCCAGCAGCCAAGGACAGTCGGGCAGCAATCAGCCCCAGCATTTT
many TRBJ2-1 TRBD1 TRBV6-1 CASSKQGARVDEQFF TGTGCCAGCAGCAAACAGGGGGCGCGTGTTGATGAGCAGTTCTTC
few TRBJ2-7 TRBD1 TRBV7-2 CASSPFGGQGYEQYF TGTGCCAGCAGCCCCTTCGGGGGACAGGGGTACGAGCAGTACTTC
NA TRBJ2-2 NA TRBV11-2 CASSWRPGGELFF TGTGCCAGCAGCTGGCGTCCGGGCGGGGAGCTGTTCTTT
many TRBJ2-1 NA TRBV7-2 CASSPARVRNEQFF TGTGCCAGCAGCCCCGCCAGGGTTCGCAATGAGCAGTTCTTC
few TRBJ2-7 NA TRBV27 CASSFLTGDIYEQYF TGTGCCAGCAGTTTCTTGACAGGCGATATCTACGAGCAGTACTTC
NA TRBJ1-6 NA TRBV7-9 CASSPSGSDINSPLHF TGTGCCAGCAGCCCCTCGGGCAGCGATATTAATTCACCCCTCCACTTT
NA TRBJ2-1 NA TRBV7-2 CASSFPTFNEQFF TGTGCCAGCAGCTTCCCTACATTTAATGAGCAGTTCTTC
NA TRBJ2-7 NA TRBV6-2/TRBV6-3 CASSYGSSSYEQYF TGTGCCAGCAGTTACGGGAGTAGCTCCTACGAGCAGTACTTC
NA TRBJ2-5 NA TRBV11-2 CASSRGDRFQETQYF TGTGCCAGCAGCCGTGGGGACCGATTCCAAGAGACCCAGTACTTC
few TRBJ2-2 NA TRBV28 CASSLTAGQLLDYTGELFF TGTGCCAGCAGTTTAACGGCGGGACAGTTGCTAGATTACACCGGGGAGCTGTTTTTT
NA TRBJ1-4 TRBD1 TRBV27 CASSPGTAYNEKLFF TGTGCCAGCAGCCCAGGGACAGCCTATAATGAAAAACTGTTTTTT
many TRBJ2-7 NA TRBV28 CASSLTNWFSEQYF TGTGCCAGCAGTTTAACCAATTGGTTCTCCGAGCAGTACTTC
NA TRBJ2-7 TRBD1 TRBV7-8 CASSPGGPRGEQYF TGTGCCAGCAGCCCAGGGGGCCCAAGAGGCGAGCAGTACTTC
NA TRBJ1-4 NA TRBV7-8 CASSLLGNEKLFF TGTGCCAGCAGCCTCCTGGGAAATGAAAAACTGTTTTTT
NA TRBJ2-5 TRBD2 TRBV6-8 CASSYAPGLAGLQETQYF TGTGCCAGCAGTTACGCACCGGGACTAGCGGGGCTCCAAGAGACCCAGTACTTC
many TRBJ2-3 TRBD2 TRBV7-2 CASSLLRGGRDTQYF TGTGCCAGCAGCTTATTGCGGGGGGGCAGAGATACGCAGTATTTT
few TRBJ2-3 NA TRBV7-3 CASSFLTLDTQYF TGTGCCAGCAGCTTTCTGACCCTAGATACGCAGTATTTT
NA TRBJ2-5 NA TRBV18 CASSPPGSQAKKAQYF TGTGCCAGCTCACCACCGGGGAGCCAAGCCAAGAAGGCCCAGTACTTC
NA TRBJ2-2 TRBD1 TRBV7-6 CATTQGANPTGELFF TGTGCCACCACACAGGGGGCGAATCCCACCGGGGAGCTGTTTTTT
few TRBJ1-1 NA TRBV6-5 CASSLGPQGRGTEAFF TGTGCCAGCAGTCTGGGTCCCCAGGGACGGGGCACTGAAGCTTTCTTT